What follows is one T cell receptor beta chain and its context. The junction shows a germline mismatch at one end, possibly a read error. The sample originates from a study of blood T cell repertoires in COVID-19. Data came from immunoSEQ multiplex PCR; TCRdb stores just in-frame clones and leaves some out. The sample carries about 69,000 clones, 90% recorded once. This CDR3 is 15 amino acids long. Looked up from germline, CDR1 is SGHTA and CDR2 is FQGNSA. This sequence originates from a middle-aged man with acute or convalescent COVID-19. The sample taken for sequencing was peripheral blood. The chain joins TRBV7-2 to TRBJ2-7, with 11 bases lining up with TRBD1. Here the CDR3 DNA reads TGTGCCAGCAGCTTAGTTCGGACAGGGGGCCTGGGTTTGGACTTC. This encodes CASSLVRTGGLGLDF.